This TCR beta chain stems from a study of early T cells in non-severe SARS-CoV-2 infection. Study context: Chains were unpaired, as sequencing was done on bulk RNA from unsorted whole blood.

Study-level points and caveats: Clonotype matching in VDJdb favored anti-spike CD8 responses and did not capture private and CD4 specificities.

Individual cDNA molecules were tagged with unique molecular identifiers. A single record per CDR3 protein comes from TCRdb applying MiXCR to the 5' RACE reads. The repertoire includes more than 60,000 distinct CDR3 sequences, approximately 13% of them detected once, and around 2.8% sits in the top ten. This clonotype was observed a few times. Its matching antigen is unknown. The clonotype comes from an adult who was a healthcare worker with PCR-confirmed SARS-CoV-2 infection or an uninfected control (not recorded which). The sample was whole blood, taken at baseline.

The CDR3 spells CASSSRETYEQYF. The DNA for the CDR3 is TGTGCCAGCAGTTCCAGGGAAACCTACGAGCAGTACTTC. This rearrangement joins TRBV12-3 or TRBV12-4 to TRBJ2-7; possible D gene TRBD1, 5 bases. With 4 bases removed from V and 2 bases from J, the gap between germline ends came to 9 bases. This CDR3 is built from 13 residues.